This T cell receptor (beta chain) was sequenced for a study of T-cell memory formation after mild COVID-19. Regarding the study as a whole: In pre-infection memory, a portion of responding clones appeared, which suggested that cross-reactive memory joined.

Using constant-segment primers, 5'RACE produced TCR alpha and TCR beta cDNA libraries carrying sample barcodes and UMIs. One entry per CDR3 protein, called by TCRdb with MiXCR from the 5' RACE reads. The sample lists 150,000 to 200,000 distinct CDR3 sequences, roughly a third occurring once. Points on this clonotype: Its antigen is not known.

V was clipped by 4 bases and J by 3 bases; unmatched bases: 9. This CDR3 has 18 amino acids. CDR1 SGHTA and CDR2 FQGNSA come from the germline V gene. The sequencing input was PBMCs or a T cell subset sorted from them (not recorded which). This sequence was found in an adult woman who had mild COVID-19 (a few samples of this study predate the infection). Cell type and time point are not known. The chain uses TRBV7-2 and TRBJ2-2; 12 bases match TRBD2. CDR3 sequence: CASSSRFLAGGDTGELFF. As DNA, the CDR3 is TGTGCCAGCAGCTCACGGTTTCTAGCGGGAGGGGACACCGGGGAGCTGTTTTTT.